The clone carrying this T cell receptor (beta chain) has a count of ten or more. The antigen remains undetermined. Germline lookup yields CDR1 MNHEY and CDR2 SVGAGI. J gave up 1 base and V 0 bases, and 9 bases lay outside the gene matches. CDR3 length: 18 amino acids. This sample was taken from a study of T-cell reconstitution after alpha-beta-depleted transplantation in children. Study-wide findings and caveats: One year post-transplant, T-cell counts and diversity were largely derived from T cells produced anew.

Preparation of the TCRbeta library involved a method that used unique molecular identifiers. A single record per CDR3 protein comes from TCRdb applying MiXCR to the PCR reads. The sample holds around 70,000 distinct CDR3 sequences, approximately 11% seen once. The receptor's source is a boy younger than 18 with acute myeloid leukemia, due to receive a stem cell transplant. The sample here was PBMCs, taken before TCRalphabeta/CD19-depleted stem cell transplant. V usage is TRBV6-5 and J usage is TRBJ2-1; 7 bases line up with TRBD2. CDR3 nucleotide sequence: TGTGCCAGCAGTTACTCCCTCGTGGGCGGGAGATCCTACAATGAGCAGTTCTTC. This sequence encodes CASSYSLVGGRSYNEQFF.